One T cell receptor (beta chain) is described in this entry. Its antigen is unknown. No base quality information exists; no much larger clone differs at one position. Hyperthyroidism patients were newly diagnosed, had a disease duration of under 2 months, and were aged 18 to 65 years. Patients with uncontrolled infections, other autoimmune diseases, pregnancy or lactation were excluded. Clinical symptoms, serum thyroxine and TRAb, thyroid ultrasound, and orbital computed tomography formed the basis for the diagnoses. For progressor patients, blood was drawn at the first diagnosis of hyperthyroidism, before any ophthalmopathy symptoms had appeared. PBMCs were separated from around 9.1 ml of fresh peripheral blood using Ficoll-Paque density gradient centrifugation. Patients classed as progressors first received a Graves' hyperthyroidism diagnosis and then went on to develop ophthalmopathy during follow-up. Trizol reagent was used to extract total RNA, and RNA quality was then checked on an Agilent 2100 Bioanalyzer.

The data belong to a study of T cells in Graves' hyperthyroidism and ophthalmopathy (dated by TCRdb to the late 2010s). The study in broad terms: Peripheral blood was collected at initial diagnosis, before any treatment. A discovery cohort of about 100 patients, 43 with Graves' ophthalmopathy and roughly 59 with stable Graves' hyperthyroidism, was used to find distinguishing TCR V-J signatures. Prospective prediction of ophthalmopathy was tested in an independent validation cohort consisting of 18 hyperthyroidism patients and approximately 16 patients who later progressed to ophthalmopathy. For training and testing, the 100 or so patients in the discovery cohort were randomly divided in a 7:3 ratio. Thyroid tissue and blood T-cell repertoires from several Graves' hyperthyroidism patients were also compared in the study. After blood sampling, hyperthyroidism patients were treated with methimazole at a starting dose of 30 mg daily, and ophthalmopathy patients were treated with high-dose intravenous methylprednisolone. According to the paper, TCR Vbeta CDR3 sequencing was carried out on about 140 peripheral blood samples, which came from about 45 ophthalmopathy, around 75 hyperthyroidism and roughly 17 progressor patients.

The germline V gene gives CDR1 as SGHRS and CDR2 as YFSETQ. The trim is 0 bases for V and 7 bases for J, with a gap of 16 bases between the germline ends. Taken from cysteine to phenylalanine, the CDR3 has 16 residues. Only CDR3 DNA remains: 48 bases, in frame from the first base. The TCR beta CDR3 regions were amplified from the RNA transcripts. For the first round of RT-PCR on the TCR CDR3, the HTBI primer set was used together with the Qiagen OneStep RT-PCR kit. Libraries were constructed in a second round of multiplex PCR, after which size selection and purification were carried out. Paired-end sequencing of the libraries was performed with 100 bp reads on an Illumina HiSeq2000. In the paper's pipeline: SOAPnuke was used to process the raw data, removing reads that contained adapters or uncalled bases, had a mean Phred below 15, or lacked an exact match to the constant primer or identifier. High-quality paired reads were merged using COPE v1.2.5, and each unique nucleotide sequence was defined as a clonotype. Clonotypes were aligned to IMGT TRBV, TRBD and TRBJ reference segments using MiTCR v1.1. Analysis was restricted to V-J combinations with a frequency above 0.0001, which covered roughly 99% of repertoires. The TCS score was defined as the ratio of F50 (clonal expansion) to E x V (chaos), calculated using BLOSUM62-based TCRdist between CDR3 peptides within each V-J. Welch's t-statistics and random forest reduced around 520 V-J features to 13, which were used in a naive Bayes classifier (R e1071). TCRdb handled the public reads itself, with Q25 trimming in fastp and clone calling in MiXCR, and kept productive beta chains. Each entry is one CDR3 protein sequence, shown with its most common DNA and genes. The V and J calls were not made by the authors but by TCRdb's processing. The sample has fewer than 450,000 distinct CDR3 sequences on record, 17% of them singletons. The ten largest clones represent around a third of the sample.

Here is what the overall study found, with its caveats: Most expanded thyroid clonotypes (frequency above 0.001) were also found in blood, which suggests that blood repertoires may mirror thyroid immune responses. A 13 V-J signature model separated ophthalmopathy from stable hyperthyroidism, with about 90% sensitivity and 81% to 82% specificity in cross-validation and 80%/75% in testing. No statistical method was used to fix the sample size in advance, and group allocation was not hidden from the investigators. In validation, progression to ophthalmopathy was predicted by the model with roughly 69% sensitivity and roughly 76% specificity, a median of around 6.5 months before onset.

The sample comprised blood. This TCR was recovered from a woman aged 25 to 39 with Graves' hyperthyroidism that later progressed to Graves' ophthalmopathy. The chain is made from TRBV5-1 and TRBJ2-2; perhaps TRBD2 is the D gene, with 7 bases matching. The DNA reads TGCGCCAGCAGCTTGGCCCCCGGGGGGCTCAGCGGGGAGCTGTTTTTT. The translation is CASSLAPGGLSGELFF. The CDR3 plus the reference TRBV5-1 and TRBJ2-2 genes for the other parts give the full variable domain: KAGVTQTPRYLIKTRGQQVTLSCSPISGHRSVSWYQQTPGQGLQFLFEYFSETQRNKGNFPGRFSGRQFSNSRSEMNVSTLELGDSALYLCASSLAPGGLSGELFFGEGSRLTVL.